One sample yielded the 4 T cell receptor beta chains listed below, sequenced in a study of blood T cell repertoires in COVID-19. TCRdb keeps only in-frame clones here, not all; method: immunoSEQ multiplex PCR. The sample contains some 200,000 clones, around 85% of which appear only once. Input material: peripheral blood. The receptors stem from a woman of 80 years or more with acute or convalescent COVID-19.

This clone was detected only a few times. This chain joins TRBV14 and TRBJ1-2, with D unresolved. The CDR3 runs to 14 residues. V dropped 4 bases and J dropped 0 bases, with 9 bases sitting between them. Germline lookup yields CDR1 SGHDN and CDR2 FVKESK. The CDR3, as DNA: TGTGCCAGCAGCCCCCGGCGGGCTAACTATGGCTACACCTTC. Its translation is CASSPRRANYGYTF.

The chain couples TRBV20-1 to TRBJ2-3, with 8 bases identical to TRBD2. V was clipped by 3 bases and J by 3 bases; unmatched bases: 5. The CDR3 consists of 14 residues. Germline CDR1 is DFQATT and CDR2 is SNEGSKA (reference sequence). CDR3 sequence: CSASSPGGTDTQYF. The CDR3 coding sequence is TGCAGTGCTAGTTCTCCGGGGGGGACAGATACGCAGTATTTT.

This rearrangement joins TRBV7-9 to TRBJ1-3, with TRBD1 matching over 8 bases. The germline CDR1 and CDR2 sequences are SEHNR and FQNEAQ (reference sequence). This CDR3 has 15 residues. V dropped 1 base and J dropped 4; count of bases not matched to a gene: 3. The CDR3 coding sequence is TGTGCCAGCAGCTTAGGGCAGGGGGCCGGAAACACCATATATTTT. Translating gives CASSLGQGAGNTIYF.

The chain has TRBV6-6 and TRBJ1-5; 9 bases line up with TRBD1. The V gene end was trimmed by 5 bases and the J gene end by 5 bases; junction bases not matched to a gene: 1. Germline CDR1 is MNHNY and CDR2 is SVGAGI (reference sequence). The CDR3 runs 13 residues. This CDR3 reads CASSGDRDQPQHF. In DNA form, the CDR3 reads TGTGCCAGCAGTGGGGACAGGGATCAGCCCCAGCATTTT.